This TCR beta chain was identified in a study of post-analysis software for immune sequencing data. As for the study in general: Some patients lacked subtype; others had relapsing-remitting, secondary progressive or progressive-relapsing disease.

Germline V gene sequence: CDR1 SQVTM, CDR2 ANQGSEA. The CDR3 is made up of 13 amino acids. The ends were cut back, 1 base at V and 4 bases at J, with 10 bases in the middle. Overall study findings and caveats: Clustering by F measure revealed strong co-clustering among samples prepared together in one batch. Significantly lower normalized Chao1 diversity was seen in multiple sclerosis patients than in controls. Elevated frequency relative to controls characterized several TRBV segments in patients, TRBV5-6, TRBV5-1 and TRBV20-1 among them.

The authors incorporated unique molecular identifiers into the TCR beta cDNA libraries. Yield was 500,000 to 600,000 cDNA molecules from approximately 0.91 to 9.4 million T cells. TCRdb independently ran MiXCR on the PCR reads; one entry per CDR3 protein. The repertoire consists of around 440,000 distinct CDR3 sequences, with roughly 45% occurring once and the leading ten covering 12%. Comment on this clonotype: Its antigen is not identified.

The chain joins TRBV29-1 to TRBJ2-5; D perhaps matches TRBD1 (6 bases). The TCR sequence derives from a girl between 5 and 17 years old with multiple sclerosis. The sample comprised blood. CDR3 sequence (DNA): TGCAGCGTTGAAGGGGGGCGCGGAGAGACCCAGTACTTC. It codes for CSVEGGRGETQYF.